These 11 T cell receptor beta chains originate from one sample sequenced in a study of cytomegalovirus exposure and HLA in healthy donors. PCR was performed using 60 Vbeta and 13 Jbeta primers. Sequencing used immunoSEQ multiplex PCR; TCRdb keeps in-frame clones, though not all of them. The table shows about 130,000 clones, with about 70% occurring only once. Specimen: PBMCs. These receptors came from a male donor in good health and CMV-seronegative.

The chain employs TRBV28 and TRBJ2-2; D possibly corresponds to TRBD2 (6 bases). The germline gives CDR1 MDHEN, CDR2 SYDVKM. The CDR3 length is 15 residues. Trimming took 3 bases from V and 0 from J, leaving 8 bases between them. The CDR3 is CASSLAGPNTGELFF. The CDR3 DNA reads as TGTGCCAGCAGTTTGGCGGGACCGAACACCGGGGAGCTGTTTTTT.

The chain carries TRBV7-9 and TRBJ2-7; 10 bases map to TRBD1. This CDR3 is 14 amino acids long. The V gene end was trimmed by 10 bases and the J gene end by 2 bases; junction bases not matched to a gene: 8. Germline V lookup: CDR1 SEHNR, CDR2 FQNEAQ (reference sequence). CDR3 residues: CATSLGQGPYEQYF. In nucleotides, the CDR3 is TGTGCCACCTCGCTGGGACAGGGGCCCTACGAGCAGTACTTC.

This CDR3 reads CASSGLAPTYEQYF. Here the CDR3 DNA reads TGTGCCAGCAGTGGACTAGCGCCCACCTACGAGCAGTACTTC. The gene calls are TRBV6-1 and TRBJ2-7; 8 bases line up with TRBD2. The junction had 4 bases not matched to a gene; V was cut back by 4 bases and J by 2 bases. CDR3 size: 14 residues. Germline lookup yields CDR1 MNHNS and CDR2 SASEGT.

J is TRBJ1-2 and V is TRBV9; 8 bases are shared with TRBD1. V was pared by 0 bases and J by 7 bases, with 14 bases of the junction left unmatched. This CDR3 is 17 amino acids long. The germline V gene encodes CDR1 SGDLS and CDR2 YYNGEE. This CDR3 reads CASSVASGGREGGGYTF. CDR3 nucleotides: TGTGCCAGCAGCGTAGCCTCAGGGGGCCGGGAAGGAGGTGGCTACACCTTC.

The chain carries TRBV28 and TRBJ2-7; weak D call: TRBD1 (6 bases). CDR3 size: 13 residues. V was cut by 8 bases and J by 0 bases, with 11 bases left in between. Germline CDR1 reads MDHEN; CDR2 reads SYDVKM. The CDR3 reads CASGDTFSYEQYF. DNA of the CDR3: TGTGCCAGCGGGGACACCTTCTCCTACGAGCAGTACTTC.

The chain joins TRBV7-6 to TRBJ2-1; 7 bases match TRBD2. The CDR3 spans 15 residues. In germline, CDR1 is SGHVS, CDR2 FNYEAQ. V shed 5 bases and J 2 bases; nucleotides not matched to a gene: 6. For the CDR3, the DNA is TGTGCCAGCAGCCAAGATAGCGGGCCCTACAATGAGCAGTTCTTC. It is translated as CASSQDSGPYNEQFF.

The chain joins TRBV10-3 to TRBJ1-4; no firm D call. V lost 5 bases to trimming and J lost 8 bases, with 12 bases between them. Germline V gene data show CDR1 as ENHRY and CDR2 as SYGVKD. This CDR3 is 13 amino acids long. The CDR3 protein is CAISSGLVEKLFF. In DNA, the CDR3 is TGTGCCATCAGTTCAGGCCTGGTCGAAAAACTGTTTTTT.

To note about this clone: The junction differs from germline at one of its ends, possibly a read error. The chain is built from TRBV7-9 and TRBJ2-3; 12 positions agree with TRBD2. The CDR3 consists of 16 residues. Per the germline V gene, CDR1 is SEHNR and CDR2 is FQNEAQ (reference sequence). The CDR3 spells CSSSSGLAGWADTQYF. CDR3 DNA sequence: TGTTCCAGCAGCTCGGGACTAGCGGGTTGGGCCGATACGCAGTATTTT.

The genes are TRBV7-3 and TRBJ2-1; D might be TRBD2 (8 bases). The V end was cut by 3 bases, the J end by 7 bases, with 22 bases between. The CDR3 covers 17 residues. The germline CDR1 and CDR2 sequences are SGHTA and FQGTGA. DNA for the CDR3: TGTGCCAGCAGCTTCATCGGGTCCGGGAGGGGGCCGAATGAGCAGTTCTTC. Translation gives CASSFIGSGRGPNEQFF.

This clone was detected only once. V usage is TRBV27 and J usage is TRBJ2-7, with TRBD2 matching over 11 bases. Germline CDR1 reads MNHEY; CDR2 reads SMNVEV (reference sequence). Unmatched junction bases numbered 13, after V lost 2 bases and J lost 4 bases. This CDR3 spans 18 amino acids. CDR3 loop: CASSLRGASGGFVYEQYF. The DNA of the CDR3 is TGTGCCAGCAGTTTAAGGGGTGCTAGCGGGGGGTTTGTGTACGAGCAGTACTTC.

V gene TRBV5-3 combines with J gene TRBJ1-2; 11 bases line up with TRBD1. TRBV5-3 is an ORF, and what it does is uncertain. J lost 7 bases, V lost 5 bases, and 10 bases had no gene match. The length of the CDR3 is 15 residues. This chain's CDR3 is CARSSGTGGIFGYTF. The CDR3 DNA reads TGTGCCAGAAGTTCTGGGACAGGGGGTATCTTTGGCTACACCTTC.